Listed below are T cell receptor beta chains from one sample, sequenced in a study of cytomegalovirus exposure and HLA in healthy donors. Sequencing used immunoSEQ multiplex PCR; TCRdb keeps in-frame clones, though not all of them. Among roughly 160,000 clones listed, less than 85% were seen once. Sequencing used PBMCs. These TCRs come from a man aged 60 to 69 in good health and CMV-seronegative. The CDR3 runs from the conserved cysteine through the conserved F or W. The D gene is left open where the match is weak. The size field is filled for only some rows; it gives once, few, many or a size class.

V	D	size	J	CDR3	DNA
TRBV11-2	-	few	TRBJ1-2	CASSLVSYGYTF	TGTGCCAGCAGCTTAGTCAGCTATGGCTACACCTTC
TRBV27	-	-	TRBJ2-3	CASSRQNWRDRDTQYF	TGTGCCAGCAGCAGACAGAATTGGAGGGACCGAGATACGCAGTATTTT
TRBV6-5	TRBD1	-	TRBJ1-2	CASSLTGRVNYGYTF	TGTGCCAGCAGTTTGACAGGGAGAGTTAACTATGGCTACACCTTC
TRBV30	-	-	TRBJ2-7	CAWKRDTYEQYF	TGTGCCTGGAAACGGGACACCTACGAGCAGTACTTC
TRBV20-1	-	few	TRBJ1-2	CSALQGYGYTF	TGCAGTGCTTTACAGGGCTATGGCTACACCTTC
TRBV19	-	-	TRBJ1-1	CASSIIQGVGTEAFF	TGTGCCAGTAGTATAATACAGGGAGTGGGCACTGAAGCTTTCTTT
TRBV27	TRBD1	once	TRBJ1-2	CASSSWGTDNYGYTF	TGTGCCAGCAGCTCCTGGGGGACAGATAACTATGGCTACACCTTC
TRBV7-9	TRBD1	-	TRBJ1-4	CASSQGQGGNEKLFF	TGTGCCAGCAGCCAGGGACAGGGGGGTAATGAAAAACTGTTTTTT
TRBV12-5	-	-	TRBJ2-2	CASAGAVGGELFF	TGTGCTAGCGCTGGGGCAGTTGGCGGGGAGCTGTTTTTT
TRBV28	-	-	TRBJ2-7	CASSRTSPYEQYF	TGTGCCAGCAGTCGGACAAGTCCCTACGAGCAGTACTTC
TRBV27	-	-	TRBJ2-5	CASSLYRDSKTQYF	TGTGCCAGCAGTTTATACCGGGACTCGAAGACCCAGTACTTC
TRBV7-8	-	few	TRBJ2-7	CASSLRRTDPEQYF	TGTGCCAGCAGCTTGAGGAGGACAGATCCCGAGCAGTACTTC
TRBV5-5	TRBD2	-	TRBJ2-1	CASDLLLARNEQFF	TGTGCCAGCGACTTACTACTAGCGCGCAATGAGCAGTTCTTC
TRBV5-1	-	few	TRBJ2-7	CASSSHRPGGEQYF	TGCGCCAGCAGTAGTCATCGGCCAGGGGGGGAGCAGTACTTC
TRBV6-6	-	-	TRBJ1-4	CASSRGTGGNEKLFF	TGTGCCAGCAGCCGAGGGACCGGGGGTAATGAAAAACTGTTTTTT
TRBV5-6	-	-	TRBJ2-7	CASSLATVREQYF	TGTGCCAGCAGCTTGGCCACAGTTCGGGAGCAGTACTTC
TRBV28	-	few	TRBJ1-2	CASSPGTPNYGYTF	TGTGCCAGCAGTCCCGGGACACCCAACTATGGCTACACCTTC
TRBV10-3	-	-	TRBJ1-2	CAISDHQGNYGYTF	TGTGCCATCAGTGATCACCAGGGGAATTATGGCTACACCTTC
TRBV10-3	TRBD1	few	TRBJ1-2	CAISESGPGGAKSYGYTF	TGTGCCATCAGTGAGTCAGGGCCAGGGGGCGCGAAATCGTATGGCTACACCTTC
TRBV9	TRBD2	-	TRBJ2-1	CASSVGGSGPLYNEQFF	TGTGCCAGCAGCGTAGGAGGTAGCGGGCCCTTGTACAATGAGCAGTTCTTC
TRBV7-2	-	-	TRBJ2-1	CASSLTAPGASYNEQFF	TGTGCCAGCAGCCTCACGGCACCAGGGGCCTCCTACAATGAGCAGTTCTTC
TRBV27	-	-	TRBJ1-6	CASRPGVGYSPLHF	TGTGCCAGCAGACCAGGGGTAGGGTACTCACCCCTCCACTTT
TRBV4-2	-	few	TRBJ1-3	CASSQGHRTTGNTIYF	TGTGCCAGCAGCCAAGGCCACAGAACCACTGGAAACACCATATATTTT
TRBV28	TRBD1	-	TRBJ1-5	CASSVGGQPQHF	TGTGCCAGCAGTGTAGGGGGCCAGCCCCAGCATTTT
TRBV15	-	-	TRBJ1-4	CATSRGITGNEKLFF	TGTGCCACCAGCAGGGGTATAACAGGGAATGAAAAACTGTTTTTT
TRBV15	TRBD1	-	TRBJ1-1	CATSPVGTGGYVLAFF	TGTGCCACCAGCCCCGTGGGGACAGGGGGTTACGTCCTGGCTTTCTTT
TRBV13	-	-	TRBJ1-1	CASSFRRGGPNTEAFF	TGTGCCAGCAGCTTTCGGAGGGGGGGGCCGAACACTGAAGCTTTCTTT
TRBV11-3	-	few	TRBJ2-5	CASSPGVQPETQYF	TGTGCCAGCAGCCCCGGGGTCCAGCCGGAGACCCAGTACTTC
TRBV7-9	-	-	TRBJ1-1	CASSRTWTALTLVNTEAFF	TGTGCCAGCAGCCGAACGTGGACAGCCCTGACGTTGGTGAACACTGAAGCTTTCTTT
TRBV6-5	TRBD1	-	TRBJ2-5	CASSPGQGLLKTQYF	TGTGCCAGCAGTCCGGGACAGGGGCTTTTGAAGACCCAGTACTTC
TRBV4-3	TRBD1	-	TRBJ2-1	CASSHDFTGGRNEQFF	TGCGCCAGCAGCCACGACTTCACAGGGGGCCGAAATGAGCAGTTCTTC